The rows below give T cell receptor beta chains drawn from one sample of a study of cytotoxic CD8 clonotypes in ibrutinib-treated CLL. Assay: immunoSEQ multiplex PCR; the TCRdb copy retains only in-frame clones and omits some. This sample has 110,000 to 150,000 clones, with 75% to 80% found just once. Here the sequenced sample was PBMCs, taken after 24 months of ibrutinib treatment. All receptors come from a human donor with chronic lymphocytic leukemia. Each CDR3 is given with its conserved first and last residue.

V	J	CDR3
TRBV6-5	TRBJ1-3	CASSPGGSSGNTIYF
TRBV5-5	TRBJ2-7	CASSSTSGGPSSYEQYF
TRBV5-4	TRBJ2-7	CASTLQGSYEQYF
TRBV18	TRBJ2-3	CASSPSALGGDTQYF
TRBV5-4	TRBJ2-3	CASRSNGGTDTQYF
TRBV5-1	TRBJ2-2	CASTPGTRNTGELFF
TRBV11-3	TRBJ2-3	CASSPGLARGRDTQYF
TRBV7-2	TRBJ1-1	CASSRGGTEAFF
TRBV27	TRBJ1-3	CASSHLDGHFGNTIYF
TRBV5-8	TRBJ1-2	CASSPGPHYGYTF
TRBV7-8	TRBJ1-2	CASSLSESYGYTF
TRBV7-9	TRBJ1-2	CASTLGGLRGYTF
TRBV7-2	TRBJ2-1	CASSPLAGGNEQFF
TRBV28	TRBJ1-2	CASWYNYGYTF
TRBV7-9	TRBJ2-6	CASSFPRGANVLTF
TRBV6-5	TRBJ2-7	CASRPGLRRTYEQYF
TRBV6-5	TRBJ2-7	CASSQGTATYEQYF
TRBV28	TRBJ1-1	CASRTNRKAFF
TRBV21-1	TRBJ2-7	CASPALASGGSEQYF
TRBV14	TRBJ2-7	CASSGGGVYEQYF
TRBV11-3	TRBJ1-1	CASSLVVGRPNTEAFF
TRBV4-1	TRBJ1-5	CASSQDGQPQHF
TRBV18	TRBJ2-1	CASSPPGTVGEQFF
TRBV28	TRBJ1-5	CASDGSNQPQHF
TRBV10-3	TRBJ2-5	CAIRVAEGNQETQYF
TRBV7-3	TRBJ2-7	CASSLSPLDHRGHPYEQYF
TRBV6-5	TRBJ2-7	CASSNSYEQYF
TRBV19	TRBJ2-4	CASTPRASGGRNIQYF
TRBV28	TRBJ2-4	CASSIGWIQYF
TRBV14	TRBJ1-1	CASRGWGTEAFF
TRBV29-1	TRBJ1-5	CSGSTGGNQPQHF
TRBV14	TRBJ2-7	CASRLSGRRAYEQYF
TRBV5-1	TRBJ1-2	CASSADRGEGGYTF
TRBV10-3	TRBJ2-5	CAIKTSGEETQYF
TRBV18	TRBJ2-3	CASSSSTHGVTAWGTDTQYF
TRBV28	TRBJ2-5	CASSLRHDGTQYF
TRBV5-1	TRBJ1-2	CASSLGRSDYGYTF
TRBV2	TRBJ1-2	CASRSTGLYGYTF
TRBV5-1	TRBJ1-5	CASRTDANQPQHF
TRBV28	TRBJ1-1	CASGSGQKGTEAFF
TRBV9	TRBJ2-5	CASSVGAGSETQYF
TRBV19	TRBJ1-2	CATRRGANYGYTF
TRBV7-3	TRBJ1-6	CASSSGQGNSPLHF
TRBV19	TRBJ2-1	CASTLTLSGGPYNEQFF
TRBV6-6	TRBJ1-6	CASANPGHHNSPLHF
TRBV5-5	TRBJ1-2	CASSADRNYGYTF
TRBV6-1	TRBJ2-7	CASSARFYEQYF
TRBV28	TRBJ2-1	CASSLSRGGGSYNEQFF
TRBV7-9	TRBJ1-2	CASSLLGRDGYTF
TRBV13	TRBJ1-3	CASSPGGLRGNGDTIYF
TRBV5-5	TRBJ1-2	CASSFFSEDGYTF
TRBV18	TRBJ2-2	CASSPTGELFF